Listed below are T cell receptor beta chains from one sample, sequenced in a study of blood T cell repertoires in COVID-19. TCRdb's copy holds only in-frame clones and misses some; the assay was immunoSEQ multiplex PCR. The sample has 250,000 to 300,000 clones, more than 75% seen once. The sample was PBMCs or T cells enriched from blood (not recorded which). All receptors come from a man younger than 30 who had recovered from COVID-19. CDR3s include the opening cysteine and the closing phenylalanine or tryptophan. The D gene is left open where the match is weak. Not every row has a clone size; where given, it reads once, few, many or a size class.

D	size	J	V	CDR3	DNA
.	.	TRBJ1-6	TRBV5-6	CASSLERRRASPLHF	TGTGCCAGCAGCTTGGAGCGACGGAGGGCTTCACCCCTCCACTTT
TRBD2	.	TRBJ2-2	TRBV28	CASSSPSGLNTGELFF	TGTGCCAGCAGTTCCCCTAGCGGGTTGAACACCGGGGAGCTGTTTTTT
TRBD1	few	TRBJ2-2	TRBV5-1	CASSGQGNTGELFF	TGCGCCAGCAGTGGACAGGGTAATACCGGGGAGCTGTTTTTT
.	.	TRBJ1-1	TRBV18	CASSPPGGRGNTEAFF	TGTGCCAGCTCACCACCGGGGGGAAGGGGGAACACTGAAGCTTTCTTT
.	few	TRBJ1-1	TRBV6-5	CASSWGQNTEAFF	TGTGCCAGCAGTTGGGGGCAGAACACTGAAGCTTTCTTT
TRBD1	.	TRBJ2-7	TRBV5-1	CASSPDRAYEQYF	TGCGCCAGCAGCCCAGACAGGGCTTACGAGCAGTACTTC
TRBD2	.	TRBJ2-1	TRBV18	CASSPGTSGWNEQFF	TGTGCCAGCTCACCTGGGACTAGCGGGTGGAATGAGCAGTTCTTC
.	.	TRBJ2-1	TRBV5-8	CASSPMARGQSYNEQFF	TGTGCCAGCAGCCCCATGGCGCGGGGGCAGTCCTACAATGAGCAGTTCTTC
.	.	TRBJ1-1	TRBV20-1	CSASRGVVTEAFF	TGCAGTGCTAGTCGGGGGGTCGTCACTGAAGCTTTCTTT
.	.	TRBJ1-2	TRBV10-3	CAISESRDYGYTF	TGTGCCATCAGTGAGTCACGAGACTATGGCTACACCTTC
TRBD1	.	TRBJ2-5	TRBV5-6	CASSTGQGQETQYF	TGTGCCAGCAGCACCGGACAGGGACAGGAGACCCAGTACTTC
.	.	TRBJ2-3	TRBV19	CASSPQGTDTQYF	TGTGCCAGTAGTCCTCAGGGGACAGATACGCAGTATTTT
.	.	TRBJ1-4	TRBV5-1	CASSLAPTGFREKLFF	TGCGCCAGCAGCTTGGCCCCAACAGGATTTAGGGAAAAACTGTTTTTT
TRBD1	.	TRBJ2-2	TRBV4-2	CASSSGQGNTGELFF	TGTGCCAGCAGTAGCGGACAGGGAAACACCGGGGAGCTGTTTTTT